This T cell receptor beta chain comes out of a study of T-cell reconstitution after alpha-beta-depleted transplantation in children. On this clonotype itself: At one end, the junction sequence differs from germline, possibly due to a read error.

For TCRbeta, the library was prepared with unique molecular identifiers. From the PCR reads, TCRdb called clonotypes with MiXCR, one entry per CDR3 protein. The sample includes some 500,000 distinct CDR3 sequences, around 18% of them seen just once. Germline V gene data show CDR1 as SGHRS and CDR2 as YFSETQ. The CDR3 covers 15 residues. The receptor's source is a human donor who donated a stem cell graft to a child with acute lymphoblastic leukemia. The rearrangement joins TRBV5-1 to TRBJ2-2, with 10 bases matching TRBD1. Material: PBMCs from the stem cell graft donor, obtained from the stem cell graft. CDR3: CASSWTGGNPGELFF. Here the CDR3 DNA reads TGCGCCAGCAGCTGGACAGGGGGGAACCCCGGGGAGCTGTTTTTT.